This is a list of T cell receptor beta chains from one sample in a study of blood T cell repertoires in COVID-19. TCRdb's table, derived via immunoSEQ multiplex PCR, lists solely in-frame clones and lacks some. Among 350,000 or so clones listed, roughly 90% were seen once. The sequencing input was peripheral blood. Receptor source: a woman aged 60-70 years with COVID-19, enrolled during active disease. CDR3s include the opening cysteine and the closing phenylalanine or tryptophan. A D gene is named only where the DNA matches it firmly. The size field is filled for only some rows; it gives once, few, many or a size class.

>NA|TRBJ2-1|TRBV5-1|NA
CASRGGGPLYEQFF
TGCGCCAGCAGGGGCGGGGGCCCACTATATGAGCAGTTCTTC
>once|TRBJ1-3|TRBV6-5|TRBD1
CASSTGGSGNTIYF
TGTGCCAGCAGTACAGGGGGGTCTGGAAACACCATATATTTT
>NA|TRBJ2-6|TRBV15|TRBD1
CATSRATGGWANVLTF
TGTGCCACCAGCAGAGCAACAGGGGGGTGGGCCAACGTCCTGACTTTC
>NA|TRBJ1-6|TRBV2|TRBD1
CASKRDRGDNSPLHF
TGTGCCAGCAAGCGGGACAGGGGGGATAATTCACCCCTCCACTTT
>NA|TRBJ2-3|TRBV7-9|TRBD2
CASSLGLAVDTQYF
TGTGCCAGCAGCTTAGGACTAGCGGTAGATACGCAGTATTTT
>NA|TRBJ1-2|TRBV5-1|TRBD1
CASSRDRIEIQNGYTF
TGCGCCAGCAGCAGGGACAGAATCGAAATCCAGAATGGCTACACCTTC
>NA|TRBJ1-5|TRBV6-2/TRBV6-3|TRBD1
CASSSRQGGVEFQPQHF
TGTGCCAGCAGTTCTCGACAGGGTGGGGTGGAGTTTCAGCCCCAGCATTTT
>NA|TRBJ2-7|TRBV28|NA
CASKFGFPPNEQYF
TGTGCCAGCAAATTCGGGTTCCCTCCTAATGAGCAGTACTTC
>NA|TRBJ2-7|TRBV7-9|TRBD2
CASSFSGYYEQYF
TGTGCCAGCAGCTTTAGCGGGTACTACGAGCAGTACTTC
>NA|TRBJ2-7|TRBV4-1|TRBD1
CASSQRRGQDEQYF
TGCGCCAGCAGCCAACGTAGGGGGCAGGACGAGCAGTACTTC
>NA|TRBJ1-2|TRBV6-5|TRBD1
CASSYGPTGNYGYTF
TGTGCCAGCAGTTACGGTCCGACAGGGAACTATGGCTACACCTTC
>NA|TRBJ2-3|TRBV5-5|TRBD1
CASSITGGTDTQYF
TGTGCCAGCAGCATCACAGGGGGCACAGATACGCAGTATTTT
>NA|TRBJ1-2|TRBV7-3|NA
CASSQDGQGIYGYTF
TGTGCCAGCAGTCAAGACGGCCAGGGGATTTATGGCTACACCTTC